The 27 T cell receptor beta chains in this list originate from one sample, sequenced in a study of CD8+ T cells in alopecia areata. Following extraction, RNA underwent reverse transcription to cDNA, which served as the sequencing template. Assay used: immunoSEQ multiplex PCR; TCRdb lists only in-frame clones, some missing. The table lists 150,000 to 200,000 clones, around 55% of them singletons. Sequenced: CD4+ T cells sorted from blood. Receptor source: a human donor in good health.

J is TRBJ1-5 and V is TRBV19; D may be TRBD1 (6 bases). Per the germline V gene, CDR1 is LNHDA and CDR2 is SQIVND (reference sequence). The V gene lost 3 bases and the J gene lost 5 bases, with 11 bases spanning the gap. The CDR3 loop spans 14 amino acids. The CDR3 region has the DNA TGTGCCAGTAGTATCGCACAGGGTGATCAGCCCCAGCATTTT. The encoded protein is CASSIAQGDQPQHF. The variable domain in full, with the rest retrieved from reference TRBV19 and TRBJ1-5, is DGGITQSPKYLFRKEGQNVTLSCEQNLNHDAMYWYRQDPGQGLRLIYYSQIVNDFQKGDIAEGYSVSREKKESFPLTVTSAQKNPTAFYLCASSIAQGDQPQHFGDGTRLSIL.

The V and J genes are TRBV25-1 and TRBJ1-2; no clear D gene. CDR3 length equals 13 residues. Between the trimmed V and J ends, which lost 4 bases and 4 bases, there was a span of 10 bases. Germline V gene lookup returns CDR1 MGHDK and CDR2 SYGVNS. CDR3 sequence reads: CASSALMSYGYTF. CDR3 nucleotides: TGTGCCAGCAGTGCGCTGATGAGCTATGGCTACACCTTC.

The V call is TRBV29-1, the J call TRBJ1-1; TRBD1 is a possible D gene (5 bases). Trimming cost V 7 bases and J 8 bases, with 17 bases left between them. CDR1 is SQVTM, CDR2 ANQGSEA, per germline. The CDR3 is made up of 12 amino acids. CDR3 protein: CSAGAWGSEAFF. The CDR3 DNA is TGCAGCGCTGGGGCCTGGGGATCAGAAGCTTTCTTT.

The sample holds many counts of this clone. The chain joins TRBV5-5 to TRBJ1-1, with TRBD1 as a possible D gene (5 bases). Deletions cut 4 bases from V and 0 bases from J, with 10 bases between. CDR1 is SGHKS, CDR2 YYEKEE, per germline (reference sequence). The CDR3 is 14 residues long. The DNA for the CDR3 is TGTGCCAGCAGCATCGGGACGGTGAACACTGAAGCTTTCTTT. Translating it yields CASSIGTVNTEAFF. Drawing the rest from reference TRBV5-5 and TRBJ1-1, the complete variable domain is DAGVTQSPTHLIKTRGQQVTLRCSPISGHKSVSWYQQVLGQGPQFIFQYYEKEERGRGNFPDRFSARQFPNYSSELNVNALLLGDSALYLCASSIGTVNTEAFFGQGTRLTVV.

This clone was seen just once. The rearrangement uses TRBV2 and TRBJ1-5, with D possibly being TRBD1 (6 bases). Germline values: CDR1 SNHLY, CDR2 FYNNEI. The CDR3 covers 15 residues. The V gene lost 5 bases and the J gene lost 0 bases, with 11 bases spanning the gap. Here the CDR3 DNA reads TGTGCCAGCAGTCCTGGACAGTATAGCAATCAGCCCCAGCATTTT. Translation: CASSPGQYSNQPQHF.

The CDR3 reads CSVTGLAGVNSYNEQFF. CDR3 nucleotide sequence: TGCAGCGTTACGGGACTAGCGGGAGTCAACTCCTACAATGAGCAGTTCTTC. This sequence joins TRBV29-1 and TRBJ2-1, with TRBD2 matching over 14 bases. V lost 5 bases to trimming and J lost 0 bases; unmatched junction nucleotides: 6. The V gene's germline CDR1 is SQVTM and CDR2 ANQGSEA. The CDR3 covers 17 residues.

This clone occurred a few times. This chain's CDR3 is CASTNPGQRNTEAFF. The CDR3 bases are TGTGCCAGCACGAACCCGGGACAGAGGAACACTGAAGCTTTCTTT. The chain uses TRBV19 and TRBJ1-1; TRBD1 agrees at 7 bases. The V and J ends lost 9 bases and 1 base, in that order; junction bases with no gene match: 11. The CDR3 consists of 15 residues. The V gene's germline CDR1 is LNHDA and CDR2 SQIVND (reference sequence).

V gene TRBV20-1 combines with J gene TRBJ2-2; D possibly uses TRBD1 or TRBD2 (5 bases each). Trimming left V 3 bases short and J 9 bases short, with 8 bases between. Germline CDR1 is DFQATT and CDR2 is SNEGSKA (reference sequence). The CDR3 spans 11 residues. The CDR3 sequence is CSARGDRELFF. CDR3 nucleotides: TGCAGTGCTAGGGGGGACCGGGAGCTGTTTTTT.

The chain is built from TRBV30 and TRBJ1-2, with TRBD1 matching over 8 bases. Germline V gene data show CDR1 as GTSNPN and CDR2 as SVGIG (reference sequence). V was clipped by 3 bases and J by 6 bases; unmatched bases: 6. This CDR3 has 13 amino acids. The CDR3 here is CAWSPMDRDGYTF. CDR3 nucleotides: TGTGCCTGGAGCCCTATGGACAGGGATGGCTACACCTTC.

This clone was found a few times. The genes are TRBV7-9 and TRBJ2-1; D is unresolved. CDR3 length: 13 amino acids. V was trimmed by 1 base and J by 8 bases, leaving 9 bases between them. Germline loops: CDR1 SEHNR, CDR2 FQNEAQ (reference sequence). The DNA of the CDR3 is TGTGCCAGCAGCTTAGGGGCTATCGATGAGCAGTTCTTC. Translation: CASSLGAIDEQFF.

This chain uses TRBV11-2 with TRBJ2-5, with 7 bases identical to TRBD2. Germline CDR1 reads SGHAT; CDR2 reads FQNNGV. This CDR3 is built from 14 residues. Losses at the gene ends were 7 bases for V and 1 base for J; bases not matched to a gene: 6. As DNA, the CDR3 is TGTGCCAGCAAACTCCTAGCGGTCCAAGAGACCCAGTACTTC. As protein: CASKLLAVQETQYF.

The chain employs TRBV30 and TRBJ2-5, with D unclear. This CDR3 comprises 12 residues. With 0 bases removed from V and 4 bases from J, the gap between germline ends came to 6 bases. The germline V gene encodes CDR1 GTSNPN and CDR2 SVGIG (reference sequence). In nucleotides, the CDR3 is TGTGCCTGGAGTGTATCCCCAGAGACCCAGTACTTC. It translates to CAWSVSPETQYF. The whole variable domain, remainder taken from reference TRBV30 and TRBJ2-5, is SQTIHQWPATLVQPVGSPLSLECTVEGTSNPNLYWYRQAAGRGLQLLFYSVGIGQISSEVPQNLSASRPQDRQFILSSKKLLLSDSGFYLCAWSVSPETQYFGPGTRLLVL.

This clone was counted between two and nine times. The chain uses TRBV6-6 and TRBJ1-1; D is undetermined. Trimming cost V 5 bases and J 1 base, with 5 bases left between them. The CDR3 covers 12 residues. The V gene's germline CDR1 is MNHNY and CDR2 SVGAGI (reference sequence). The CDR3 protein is CASSASNTEAFF. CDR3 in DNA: TGTGCCAGCAGTGCTTCGAACACTGAAGCTTTCTTT.

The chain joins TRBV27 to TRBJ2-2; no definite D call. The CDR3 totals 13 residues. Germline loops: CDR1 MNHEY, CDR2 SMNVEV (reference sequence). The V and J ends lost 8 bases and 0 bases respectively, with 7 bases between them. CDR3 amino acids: CASAESNTGELFF. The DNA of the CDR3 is TGTGCCAGCGCGGAGTCGAACACCGGGGAGCTGTTTTTT.

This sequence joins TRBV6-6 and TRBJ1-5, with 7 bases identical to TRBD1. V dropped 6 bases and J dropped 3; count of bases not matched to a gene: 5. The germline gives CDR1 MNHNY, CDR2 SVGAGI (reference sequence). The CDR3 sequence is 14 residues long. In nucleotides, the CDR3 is TGTGCCAGCAGCCAACAGGGGCCCAATCAGCCCCAGCATTTT. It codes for CASSQQGPNQPQHF.

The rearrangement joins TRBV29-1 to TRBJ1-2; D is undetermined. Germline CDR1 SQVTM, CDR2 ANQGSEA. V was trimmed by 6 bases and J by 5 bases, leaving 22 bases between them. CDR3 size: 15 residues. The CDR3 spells CSVEYRANPRYGYTF. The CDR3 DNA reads TGCAGCGTGGAGTACCGGGCGAATCCCCGGTATGGCTACACCTTC.

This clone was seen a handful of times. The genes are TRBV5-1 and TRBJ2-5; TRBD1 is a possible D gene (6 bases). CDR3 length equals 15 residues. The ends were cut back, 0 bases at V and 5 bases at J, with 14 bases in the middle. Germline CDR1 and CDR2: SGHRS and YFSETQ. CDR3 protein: CASSLGYRERETQYF. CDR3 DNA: TGCGCCAGCAGCTTGGGGTACAGGGAAAGGGAGACCCAGTACTTC.

CDR3 residues: CASRQFGRAGSNEQFF. The CDR3 nucleotides are TGTGCCAGCAGGCAATTCGGGAGGGCCGGTTCAAATGAGCAGTTCTTC. J is TRBJ2-1 and V is TRBV27, with TRBD2 matching 8 bases. The CDR3 runs 16 residues. The germline gives CDR1 MNHEY, CDR2 SMNVEV (reference sequence). The junction had 14 bases not matched to a gene; V was cut back by 6 bases and J by 7 bases.

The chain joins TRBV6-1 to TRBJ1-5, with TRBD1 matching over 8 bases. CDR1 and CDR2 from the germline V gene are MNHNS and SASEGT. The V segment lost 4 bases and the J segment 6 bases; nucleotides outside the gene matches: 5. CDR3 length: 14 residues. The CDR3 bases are TGTGCCAGCAGTGGAGGACAGGGTTTTCAGCCCCAGCATTTT. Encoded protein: CASSGGQGFQPQHF.

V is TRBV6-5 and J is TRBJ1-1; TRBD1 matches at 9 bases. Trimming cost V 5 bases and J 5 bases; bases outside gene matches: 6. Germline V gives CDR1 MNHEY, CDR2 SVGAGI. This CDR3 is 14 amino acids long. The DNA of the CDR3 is TGTGCCAGCAGTAGGGACAGGGTTGAAACTGAAGCTTTCTTT. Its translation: CASSRDRVETEAFF.

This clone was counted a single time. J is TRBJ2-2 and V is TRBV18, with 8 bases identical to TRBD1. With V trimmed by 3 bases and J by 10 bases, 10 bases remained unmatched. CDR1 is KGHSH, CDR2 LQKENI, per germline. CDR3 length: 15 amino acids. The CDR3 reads CASSPRQGLSLELFF. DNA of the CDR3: TGTGCCAGCTCACCGAGACAGGGGTTGTCCCTGGAGCTGTTTTTT.

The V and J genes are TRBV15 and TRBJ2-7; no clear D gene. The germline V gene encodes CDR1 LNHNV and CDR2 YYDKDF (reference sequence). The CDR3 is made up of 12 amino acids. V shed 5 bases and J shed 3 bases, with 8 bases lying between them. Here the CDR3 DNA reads TGTGCCACCAGCCGCCCGGGCTACGAGCAGTACTTC. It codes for CATSRPGYEQYF.

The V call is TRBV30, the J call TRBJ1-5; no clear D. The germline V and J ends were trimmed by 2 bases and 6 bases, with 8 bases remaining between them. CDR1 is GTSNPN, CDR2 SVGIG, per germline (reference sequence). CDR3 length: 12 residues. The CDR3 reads CAWSPGSQPQHF. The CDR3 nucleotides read TGTGCCTGGAGTCCGGGGAGTCAGCCCCAGCATTTT. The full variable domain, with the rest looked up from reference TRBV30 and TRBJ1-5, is SQTIHQWPATLVQPVGSPLSLECTVEGTSNPNLYWYRQAAGRGLQLLFYSVGIGQISSEVPQNLSASRPQDRQFILSSKKLLLSDSGFYLCAWSPGSQPQHFGDGTRLSIL.

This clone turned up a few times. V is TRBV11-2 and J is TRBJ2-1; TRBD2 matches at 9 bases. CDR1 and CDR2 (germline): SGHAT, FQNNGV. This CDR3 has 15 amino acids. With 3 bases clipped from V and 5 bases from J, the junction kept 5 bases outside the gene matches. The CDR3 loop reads CASSFLGLADNEQFF. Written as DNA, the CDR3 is TGTGCCAGCAGCTTTCTGGGACTAGCCGACAATGAGCAGTTCTTC.

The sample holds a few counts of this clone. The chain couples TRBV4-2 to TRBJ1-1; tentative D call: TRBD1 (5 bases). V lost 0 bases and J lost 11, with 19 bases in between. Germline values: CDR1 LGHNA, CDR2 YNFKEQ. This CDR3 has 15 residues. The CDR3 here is CASSQDKREGDEAFF. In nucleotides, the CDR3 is TGTGCCAGCAGCCAAGATAAAAGGGAAGGGGATGAGGCTTTCTTT.

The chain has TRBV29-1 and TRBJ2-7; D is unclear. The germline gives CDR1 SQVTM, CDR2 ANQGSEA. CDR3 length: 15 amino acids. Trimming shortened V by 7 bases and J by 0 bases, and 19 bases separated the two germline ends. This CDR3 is CSALLFGSRSYEQYF. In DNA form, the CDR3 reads TGCAGCGCCCTTTTATTCGGCAGCCGCTCCTACGAGCAGTACTTC.

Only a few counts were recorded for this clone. In nucleotides, the CDR3 is TGCGCCAGCAGCGAGGGGACTAGCGGGACCGGGAGCACAGATACGCAGTATTTT. As protein: CASSEGTSGTGSTDTQYF. The V call is TRBV5-1, the J call TRBJ2-3; 13 bases line up with TRBD2. V shed 4 bases, J shed 0 bases, and the junction held 8 bases outside the gene matches. The CDR3 consists of 18 residues. Germline-derived CDR1 and CDR2 are SGHRS and YFSETQ.